Each of the 8 T cell receptor beta chains below was sequenced from the same sample in a study of neurological immune-mediated disorders. TCRdb analysed the 5' RACE reads with MiXCR anew, one entry per CDR3 protein. The table lists around 69,000 distinct CDR3 sequences, under 5% of them singletons. The sequenced sample was PBMCs. The receptors shown here come from a man under 40 with multiple sclerosis.

The J gene is TRBJ2-7, the V gene TRBV3-1; 9 nucleotides align to TRBD2. The CDR3 sequence is 15 residues long. With 10 bases clipped from V and 0 bases from J, the junction kept 10 bases outside the gene matches. Germline assignment: CDR1 LGHDT and CDR2 YNNKEL (reference sequence). In DNA form, the CDR3 reads TGTGCCACAGGATTTTTAGCGGGGGCCTCCTACGAGCAGTACTTC. Amino acids: CATGFLAGASYEQYF.

This clonotype was seen at least ten times. This chain links TRBV29-1 with TRBJ1-1, with TRBD1 matching over 9 bases. The CDR3 has 14 amino acids. V shed 7 bases and J 0 bases; nucleotides not matched to a gene: 6. Per the germline V gene, CDR1 is SQVTM and CDR2 is ANQGSEA. CDR3 sequence: CSARTGGMNTEAFF. CDR3 sequence (DNA): TGCAGCGCCAGAACAGGGGGCATGAACACTGAAGCTTTCTTT. Combining the CDR3 with reference TRBV29-1 and TRBJ1-1 gives the whole variable domain SAVISQKPSRDICQRGTSLTIQCQVDSQVTMMFWYRQQPGQSLTLIATANQGSEATYESGFVIDKFPISRPNLTFSTLTVSNMSPEDSSIYLCSARTGGMNTEAFFGQGTRLTVV.

The V gene is TRBV10-3, the J gene TRBJ2-3; D could derive from TRBD1 or TRBD2 (6 bases each). The length of the CDR3 is 15 residues. V gave up 8 bases and J gave up 5 bases, with 20 bases separating them. CDR1 is ENHRY, CDR2 SYGVKD, per germline. The CDR3 DNA is TGTGCCATCCTAAAGAGGGGGGTGGGGGAAGATACGCAGTATTTT. Its translation: CAILKRGVGEDTQYF.

This clonotype occurred many times. The gene calls are TRBV5-1 and TRBJ1-1; 11 positions match TRBD1. The CDR3 extends over 17 amino acids. Trimming took 4 bases from V and 4 from J; bases not matched to a gene: 12. Germline V gives CDR1 SGHRS, CDR2 YFSETQ. The CDR3: CASSPSWTGGSGTEAFF. CDR3 DNA: TGCGCCAGCAGCCCATCATGGACAGGGGGCAGCGGCACTGAAGCTTTCTTT.

This clonotype appeared a few times. This chain uses TRBV21-1 with TRBJ1-1; the table gives TRBD1 as D, unverified against the DNA. TRBV21-1 is a listed pseudogene. The CDR3 runs 14 residues. The CDR3 bases are TGTGCCAGCAGCAGAAGACAGGGAACATCGGAAGCTTTCTTT. The encoded protein is CASSRRQGTSEAFF.

This clonotype showed up many times. V usage is TRBV3-1 and J usage is TRBJ1-1; D gene unclear. The V and J ends lost 4 bases and 4 bases respectively, with 13 bases between them. Germline values: CDR1 LGHDT, CDR2 YNNKEL (reference sequence). CDR3 size: 14 residues. The CDR3 here is CASSPPHRGTEAFF. The CDR3 coding sequence is TGTGCCAGCAGCCCCCCTCACAGAGGCACTGAAGCTTTCTTT.

The CDR3 loop reads CASSFSGGGKEKLFF. The CDR3 bases are TGTGCCAGCAGCTTCAGCGGAGGGGGAAAGGAAAAACTGTTTTTT. V and J are TRBV7-9 and TRBJ1-4, with D maybe TRBD1 (6 bases). The V gene's germline CDR1 is SEHNR and CDR2 FQNEAQ (reference sequence). V was trimmed by 3 bases and J by 8 bases, leaving 16 bases between them. The CDR3 runs to 15 residues.

This clonotype appeared many times. The chain uses TRBV3-1 and TRBJ2-7; no definite D call. The CDR3 is 13 residues long. CDR1 and CDR2 from the germline V gene are LGHDT and YNNKEL (reference sequence). Trimming cost V 11 bases and J 4 bases, with 18 bases left between them. The CDR3 is CASSTPGRYEQYF. The CDR3 DNA sequence: TGTGCCTCTTCGACCCCCGGACGTTACGAGCAGTACTTC.